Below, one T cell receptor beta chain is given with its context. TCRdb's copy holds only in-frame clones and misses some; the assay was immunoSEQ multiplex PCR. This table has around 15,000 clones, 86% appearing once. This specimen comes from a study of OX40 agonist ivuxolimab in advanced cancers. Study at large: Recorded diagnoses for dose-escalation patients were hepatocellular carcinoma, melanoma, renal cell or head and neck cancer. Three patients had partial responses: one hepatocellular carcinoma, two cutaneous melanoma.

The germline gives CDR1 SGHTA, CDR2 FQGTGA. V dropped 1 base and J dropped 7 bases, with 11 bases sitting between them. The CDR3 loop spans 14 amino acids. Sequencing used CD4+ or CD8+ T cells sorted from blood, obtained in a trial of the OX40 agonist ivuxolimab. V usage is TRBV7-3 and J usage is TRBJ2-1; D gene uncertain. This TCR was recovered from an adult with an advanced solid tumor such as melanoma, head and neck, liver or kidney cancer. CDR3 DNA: TGTGCCAGCAGCTTAATAGGGTTGGGTAATGAGCAGTTCTTC. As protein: CASSLIGLGNEQFF.